Described below is a single T cell receptor beta chain sequence and its context. Its antigen is unknown. No quality values exist for individual bases; no much larger clone is one base distant. V and J are truncated by 4 bases and 0 bases respectively, leaving an intervening sequence of 5 bases. CDR1 and CDR2 are drawn from the germline V gene: SGDLS, YYNGEE. Its CDR3 holds 13 amino acids, cysteine through phenylalanine. The only DNA kept is the CDR3, 39 bases in frame from the first base. Library creation used the immunoSEQ multiplex PCR assay. A mixture of 60 forward primers for TCR Vbeta segments and 13 reverse primers for TCR Jbeta segments was used in the multiplex PCR. A multiplex PCR assay on genomic DNA amplified the CDR3 region of rearranged TCR beta genes. On the Illumina HiSeq System, the amplified TCR beta libraries were sequenced as 87-base-pair reads. The published analysis was carried out like this. In a later analysis, about 80 million unique TCR beta chains were counted across the roughly 610 repertoires, and around 11 million of these chains were shared by at least two donors. To remove PCR and sequencing errors, raw reads were error-corrected and collapsed into unique sequences using a nearest-neighbor algorithm that merged closely related sequences. V, D and J gene segments were assigned by aligning CDR3 sequences to IMGT reference sequences. For a sequence to be retained, a match of at least six nucleotides to both a V gene segment and a J gene segment was required. A rearrangement was called productive if the CDR3 had no stop codons and remained in frame with V and J, and every other rearrangement was called non-productive. CDR3 was defined by IMGT convention, running from the second conserved V-encoded cysteine to the conserved J-encoded phenylalanine. The earlier analysis of about 590 of the donors excluded sequences that lacked an unambiguous match to a single V gene segment. In an earlier analysis of a few hundred of the donors, V segments were called functional above 56.7% productive rearrangements and were called segregating when the between-donor standard deviation exceeded 5%. A statistical classification framework was built for diagnosing cytomegalovirus status from the catalog of TCR beta chain sequences. V and J gene assignment, in a later analysis, came from comparing TCR nucleotide sequences with IMGT/GENE-DB human TR gene sequences. In a later analysis, CDR3 sequences and most-parsimonious VDJ recombination scenarios were assigned using the TCRdist pipeline. In a later analysis, each TCR beta chain was defined by its CDR3 amino acid sequence together with its V-gene family, and reads lacking a unique V-gene family were excluded. In a later analysis, several hundred highly shared, low-generation-probability nucleotide sequences were removed to address suspected cross-contamination and a sequencing artifact. In a later analysis, a clonal expansion index for each public chain was calculated from normalized within-repertoire ranks of inferred template counts. In a later analysis, generation probabilities were computed with a VDJ recombination model fitted to out-of-frame rearrangements, and the resulting probabilities were checked against IGoR. A later analysis scored TCR-TCR, TCR-HLA and TCR-CMV co-occurrence with hypergeometric tests, applying a repertoire-size bias correction to TCR pairs. In a later analysis, false discovery rates were estimated by permuting HLA or CMV assignments 20 times. In a later analysis, co-occurring TCRs were grouped with DBSCAN, and TCRdist sequence similarity was added when clustering was performed within HLA-allele-positive subsets. Repertoires with fewer than 30,000 or more than 120,000 public chains, plus five repertoires with anomalous nucleotide sharing, were excluded from co-occurrence clustering. TCRdb re-hosts the immuneACCESS table, in-frame sequences only. Its copies lack some clones; in the studies checked, an unresolved V gene accounts for under half of them, and the cause for the rest is not known. V and J calls and clone size come straight from that table; D and trimming were deduced from the DNA. This sample comprises some 160,000 clones, roughly 79% of them detected only once. The ten biggest clones cover less than 2% of the sample.

The cohort comprised some 680 healthy bone marrow donors. All cohort members were sampled while nominally healthy, although unrecorded immune exposures were likely present. The donor was CMV seronegative and belonged to the group of over 350 seronegative cohort members. A peripheral blood sample was collected from each donor, and TCR beta sequencing was performed on peripheral blood mononuclear cells. Genomic DNA was extracted from the blood cell samples with the Qiagen DNeasy Blood Extraction Kit. This sample stems from a study of cytomegalovirus exposure and HLA in healthy donors (dated by TCRdb to 2017 to 2019). As for the study more broadly: In an earlier analysis of 587 of the donors, approximately 300 Gb of sequence data and approximately 100 million unique TCR beta sequences from roughly 180 million T cells were reported. The aim of the study was to test whether cataloging public T cell receptors could identify signatures of past pathogen exposure. Roughly 300 gigabases of sequencing data and around 88 million unique TCR sequences made up an early release that covered 500 to 700 HLA-typed donors. Among the roughly 400 genotyped donors, approximately 81% belonged to the genetic ancestry cluster associated with self-reported Caucasian donors. Alongside the repertoire data, information on donor age, sex, ethnicity and CMV serostatus was compiled. Every repertoire in the discovery cohort had been generated on one and the same sequencing platform. The later analysis used no new phenotypic data to find candidate immune exposures, relying instead on TCR beta sequences and their occurrence across donors. To predict cytomegalovirus infection status, the study brought together high-throughput TCR immunosequencing, statistical association of individual TCRs with disease status, and machine learning. The T cell repertoires of several hundred subjects were profiled by immunosequencing and related to cytomegalovirus serostatus. Besides the first cohort of 666 subjects, a separate validation cohort made up of over a hundred different subjects was used. To study patterns of TCR occurrence, a later analysis re-analyzed previously published TCR beta repertoires from just over 650 donors and added high-resolution HLA genotyping. Among around 400 genotyped donors of the cohort, an average of about 220,000 unique TCR beta nucleotide sequences was sequenced per donor, of which about 18% were non-productive. Five DR-DQ haplotypes were handled as single units for association and clustering, since linkage in the cohort was strong. A later genetic analysis took genome-wide SNP genotypes for about three fifths of the 666 donors and used that subset as a discovery cohort. Both class I and class II loci were covered by HLA typing, at four-digit resolution. Typing coverage varied by locus: 629-630 donors for A, B, C, DRB1 and DQB1; approximately 500 for DQA1; more than 600 for DPA1; roughly 450 for DPB1. To decide whether each TCR beta V gene segment behaved as functional or pseudogenic, an earlier analysis of over 500 of the donors relied on high-throughput TCR beta sequencing.

Study-wide conclusions, independent of this receptor: A group of highly shared sequence variants was considered likely to be a technical artifact of the sequencing pipeline. Correlated functional status among segregating V segments might be attributable to linkage disequilibrium, but an unknown experimental factor could not be ruled out. Because the 87-base-pair reads could not distinguish some IMGT-functional V segments, including TRBV6-2 and TRBV6-3, those segments were excluded. A further reported finding was that TCR beta sequences accurately predicted the HLA-A and HLA-B alleles for most subjects in the first cohort. Sequencing depth was assumed to be roughly uniform across donors in the presence/absence analyses, though that assumption may not hold. Most TCR sequences were observed very rarely across donors, whereas some public TCRs were present in many individuals. In a later analysis, the rate of TCR association differed among HLA loci, with DRB1 alleles having the most associated TCRs and HLA-C alleles having the fewest. Most CMV-associated TCR beta chains appeared to be HLA-restricted in a later analysis, and the HLA associations seemed to be driven largely by CMV exposure. In the study, some 160 TCR beta chains were listed as associated with cytomegalovirus. CMV serostatus was the only immune exposure information available for the cohort. The authors suggested that the approach could potentially be extended to other disease states and immunological phenotypes. V-gene and J-gene trimming of TCR beta chains was associated with a missense DCLRE1C variant in a later genetic analysis, and the association was replicated in an independent cohort. When HLA alleles, especially DR and DQ, strongly co-occurred, TCR associations were difficult to assign to individual alleles. An earlier analysis of approximately 540 of the donors showed that most TCR beta V segments appeared in productive rearrangements either about 90% or about 30% of the time, which broadly matched IMGT annotations. In a later analysis, HLA-associated TCR beta chains were found to be more clonally expanded and to have lower generation probabilities than equally common non-associated chains. Because HLA typing was missing for some donors at each locus, association tests included only the typed subset. According to a later genetic analysis, donors in an Asian-associated ancestry cluster had fewer N-insertions in productive TCRs than the approximately 650-donor mean. A later analysis associated around 16,000 TCR beta sequences with specific HLA alleles at a false discovery rate of 0.05. In this cohort, only TCR beta chains were sequenced, and detectable features were limited by the absence of alpha or paired-chain data. The classifier was reported to diagnose cytomegalovirus status with high specificity and sensitivity in both the original cohort and the validation cohort. According to a later analysis, parvovirus B19, influenza, CMV and Epstein-Barr virus appeared linked to several top co-occurrence clusters. Because counts were too low, roughly 18 rarely observed V segments, including chromosome 9 orphons, were left out of the earlier analysis of approximately 500 of the donors. A few of the identified cytomegalovirus-associated TCR beta chains were confirmed in vitro to be specific for cytomegalovirus antigens.

The sequence links TRBV9 to TRBJ1-3; the D gene cannot be named for sure. Sequencing was done on a sample of PBMCs. This TCR came from a young woman in good health and CMV-seronegative. The DNA is TGTGCCAGCAGCCCTCGCTCTGGAAACACCATATATTTT. Its protein reads: CASSPRSGNTIYF.